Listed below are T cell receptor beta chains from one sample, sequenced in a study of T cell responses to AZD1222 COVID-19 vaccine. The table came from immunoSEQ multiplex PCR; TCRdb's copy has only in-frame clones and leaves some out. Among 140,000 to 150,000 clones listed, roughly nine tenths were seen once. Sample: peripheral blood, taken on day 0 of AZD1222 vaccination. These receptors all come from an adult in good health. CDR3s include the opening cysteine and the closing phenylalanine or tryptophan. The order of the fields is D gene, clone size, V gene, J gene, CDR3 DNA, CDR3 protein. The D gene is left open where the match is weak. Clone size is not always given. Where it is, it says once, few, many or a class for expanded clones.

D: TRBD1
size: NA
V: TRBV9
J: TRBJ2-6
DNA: TGTGCCAGCACCGAGACAGGGAACTCTGGGGCCAACGTCCTGACTTTC
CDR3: CASTETGNSGANVLTF

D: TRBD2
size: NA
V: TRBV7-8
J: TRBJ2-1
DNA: TGTGCCAGCAGCTTTAGCGGGAGCTATGAGCAGTTCTTC
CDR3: CASSFSGSYEQFF

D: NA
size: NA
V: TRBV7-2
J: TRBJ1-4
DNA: TGTGCCAGCAGCTGGTCGGGACACGGAGAAAAACTGTTTTTT
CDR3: CASSWSGHGEKLFF

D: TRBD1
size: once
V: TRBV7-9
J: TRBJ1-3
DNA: TGTGCCAGCAGCGACCGGACAGGGGGCGCTTCTGGAAACACCATATATTTT
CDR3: CASSDRTGGASGNTIYF

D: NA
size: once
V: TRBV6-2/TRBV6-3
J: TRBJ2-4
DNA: TGTGCCAGCAGTTACTTTAGCCGGGCAGATAGGAACATTCAGTACTTC
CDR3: CASSYFSRADRNIQYF

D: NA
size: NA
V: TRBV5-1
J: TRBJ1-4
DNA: TGCGCCAGCAGCTTGGGGACCCACATTGCAACTAATGAAAAACTGTTTTTT
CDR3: CASSLGTHIATNEKLFF

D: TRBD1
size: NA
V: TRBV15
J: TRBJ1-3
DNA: TGTGCCACCAGCGCAGGGGGTGCCTCTGGAAACACCATATATTTT
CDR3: CATSAGGASGNTIYF

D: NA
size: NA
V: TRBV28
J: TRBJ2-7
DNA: TGTGCCAGCAGTTTATTGTCCTACGAGCAGTACTTC
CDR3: CASSLLSYEQYF

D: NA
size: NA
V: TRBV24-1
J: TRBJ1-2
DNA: TGTGCCACCAGTGATCCGACAGGATACTATGGCTACACCTTC
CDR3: CATSDPTGYYGYTF

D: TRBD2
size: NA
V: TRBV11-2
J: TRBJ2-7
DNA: TGTGCCAGCAGCTTCAGACTAGCGGATTACGAGCAGTACTTC
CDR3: CASSFRLADYEQYF

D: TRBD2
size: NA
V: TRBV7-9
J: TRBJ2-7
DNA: TGTGCCAGCAGCTTAGCGCGGTCGGGAGGGGTGTACGAGCAGTACTTC
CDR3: CASSLARSGGVYEQYF

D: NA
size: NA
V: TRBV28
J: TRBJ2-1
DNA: TGTGCCAGCAGTCCTCGAAAGGGAAGGTACAATGAGCAGTTCTTC
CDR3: CASSPRKGRYNEQFF

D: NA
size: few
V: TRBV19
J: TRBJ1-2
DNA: TGTGCCAGTAGTATAGGAGAACAGCTCTATGGCTACACCTTC
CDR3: CASSIGEQLYGYTF

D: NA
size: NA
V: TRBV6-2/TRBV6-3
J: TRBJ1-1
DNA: TGTGCCAGCAGTTACGCAAGGGGGGGCTCTCTCCATGAAGCTTTCTTT
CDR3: CASSYARGGSLHEAFF